Sequencing of this T cell receptor (beta chain) was carried out in a study of beta chain features in type 1 diabetes. The CDR3 runs 16 residues. Between the trimmed V and J ends, which lost 0 bases and 7 bases, there was a span of 15 bases. CDR1 is MNHEY, CDR2 SVGAGI, per germline. TCRB transcripts that were expressed got sequenced, as all of the isolated RNA had been reverse transcribed. This table comes from immunoSEQ multiplex PCR, and its TCRdb copy is limited to in-frame clones, with some not included. The table has around 650,000 clones, about an eighth seen once. Study outcomes and limitations: When Type 1 diabetes patients were examined, their TCRB CDR3s proved moderately but significantly shorter in all four CD4+ subsets. Junctions at VDJ sites from type 1 diabetes patients had fewer insertions and more deletions.

Turning to this clone: Antigen specificity is unknown.

This sequence joins TRBV6-5 and TRBJ2-2; either TRBD1 or TRBD2 may supply D (5 bases each). The sequenced sample was naive CD4+ T cells from blood. The sequence was collected from a young man with type 1 diabetes. The CDR3 protein is CASSYSKGTWDGELFF. Written as DNA, the CDR3 is TGTGCCAGCAGTTACTCGAAAGGGACGTGGGACGGGGAGCTGTTTTTT.